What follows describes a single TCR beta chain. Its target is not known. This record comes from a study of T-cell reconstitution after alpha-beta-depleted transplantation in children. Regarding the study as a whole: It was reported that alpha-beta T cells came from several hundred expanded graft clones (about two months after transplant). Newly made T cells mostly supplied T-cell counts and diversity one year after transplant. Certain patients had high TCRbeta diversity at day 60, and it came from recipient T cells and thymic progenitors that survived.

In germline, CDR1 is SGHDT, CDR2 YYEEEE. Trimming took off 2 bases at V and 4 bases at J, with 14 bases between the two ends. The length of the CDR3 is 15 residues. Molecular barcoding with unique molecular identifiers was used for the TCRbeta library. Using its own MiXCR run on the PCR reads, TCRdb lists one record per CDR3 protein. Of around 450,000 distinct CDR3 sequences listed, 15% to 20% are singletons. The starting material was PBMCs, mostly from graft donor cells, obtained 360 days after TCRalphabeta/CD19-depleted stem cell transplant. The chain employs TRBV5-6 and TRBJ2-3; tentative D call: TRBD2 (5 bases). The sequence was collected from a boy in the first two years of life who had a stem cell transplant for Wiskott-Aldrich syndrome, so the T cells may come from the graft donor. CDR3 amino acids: CASSFQGRNADTQYF. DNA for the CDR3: TGTGCCAGCAGCTTCCAAGGGAGAAACGCAGATACGCAGTATTTT.